This is a list of T cell receptor beta chains from one sample in a study of beta chain features in type 1 diabetes. The data were produced by immunoSEQ multiplex PCR, yet TCRdb's version contains in-frame clones alone and is incomplete. The sample shows around 250,000 clones, roughly two thirds of them seen only once. Sequencing input: naive CD4+ T cells from blood. These receptors originate from a man between 25 and 39 years old in good health. Each CDR3 is given with its conserved first and last residue. A D gene is named only where the DNA matches it firmly. Only some rows state a clone size, as once, few, many or a class for expanded clones.

>TRBJ2-4|-|TRBV10-3|TRBD1
TGTGCCATCAGCGACGGACCGGGACAGAAAAACATTCAGTACTTC
CAISDGPGQKNIQYF
>TRBJ2-5|few|TRBV7-2|TRBD2
TGTGCCAGCAGCCCCGGGATAGCGGGAGCGGTCCAGTACTTC
CASSPGIAGAVQYF
>TRBJ2-3|-|TRBV29-1|-
TGCAGCGTCCTCGGAGGGGCCAAACGGTGGGCAGATACGCAGTATTTT
CSVLGGAKRWADTQYF
>TRBJ2-1|-|TRBV10-3|-
TGTGCCATCAGTAGAGAGAATGAGCAGTTCTTC
CAISRENEQFF
>TRBJ1-1|few|TRBV29-1|TRBD1
TGCAGCGCTCAGGGGGCGAACACTGAAGCTTTCTTT
CSAQGANTEAFF
>TRBJ2-1|-|TRBV9|TRBD2
TGTGCCAGCAGCGTAGAAATGGTTTTAGCGGGAGATTGGAATGAGCAGTTCTTC
CASSVEMVLAGDWNEQFF
>TRBJ2-7|-|TRBV30|-
TGTGCCTGGGGAAACAAATACGAGCAGTACTTC
CAWGNKYEQYF
>TRBJ2-6|-|TRBV30|-
TGTGCCTGGAATACAGGGAGCTCTGGGGCCAACGTCCTGACTTTC
CAWNTGSSGANVLTF
>TRBJ1-5|-|TRBV9|-
TGTGCCAGCAGCGTAGGACAGGGCAATCAGCCCCAGCATTTT
CASSVGQGNQPQHF
>TRBJ2-3|-|TRBV6-5|-
TGTGCCAGCAGACCTCCCCGCGGGCTAAGGGATACGCAGTATTTT
CASRPPRGLRDTQYF
>TRBJ1-4|-|TRBV30|-
TGTGCCTGGAGTTCCCCATCGACCCAGTTTTTT
CAWSSPSTQFF
>TRBJ2-1|-|TRBV6-1|TRBD1
TGTGCCAGCAGTGCTCCCTTTTCCGGGACAGGGAGTTACAATGAGCAGTTCTTC
CASSAPFSGTGSYNEQFF
>TRBJ1-2|-|TRBV25-1|-
TGTGCCAGCAGTGAGGCGGGGAACTATGGCTACACCTTC
CASSEAGNYGYTF
>TRBJ1-1|few|TRBV4-2|-
TGTGCCAGCAGCCAAGGGAAAGGAGTCACTGAAGCTTTCTTT
CASSQGKGVTEAFF
>TRBJ2-1|-|TRBV7-2|TRBD2
TGTGCCAGCAGCTTTCGGGGTAGCGGGGGGCCTAGCTCCTACAATGAGCAGTTCTTC
CASSFRGSGGPSSYNEQFF
>TRBJ2-7|-|TRBV11-2|-
TGTGCCAGCAGCCAAACAGAGAGGGACCGCGAGCAGTACTTC
CASSQTERDREQYF
>TRBJ1-3|-|TRBV29-1|-
TGCAGCGTGAGGGTGGGGGGTCGTTCTGGAAACACCATATATTTT
CSVRVGGRSGNTIYF
>TRBJ2-1|-|TRBV7-9|-
TGTGCCAGCAGCTTGGGGAGGCATATAGCGAGTCCCTACAATGAGCAGTTCTTC
CASSLGRHIASPYNEQFF
>TRBJ1-1|-|TRBV10-3|-
TGTGCCATCAGTGAGTCGCGCAAGAACACTGAAGCTTTCTTT
CAISESRKNTEAFF
>TRBJ1-1|few|TRBV29-1|-
TGCAGTCATAGCCCGAACACTGAAGCTTTCTTT
CSHSPNTEAFF
>TRBJ2-1|-|TRBV7-9|TRBD2
TGTGCCAGCAGCCACCGACTAGCGGGGGGCCCTGTTGAGCAGTTCTTC
CASSHRLAGGPVEQFF
>TRBJ2-7|-|TRBV9|-
TGTGCCAGCAGCGTAGAACGAGAGGGGCCCTACGAGCAGTACTTC
CASSVEREGPYEQYF
>TRBJ1-5|-|TRBV6-5|TRBD1
TGTGCCAGCAGTCTCACAGGGGGGAGCAATCAGCCCCAGCATTTT
CASSLTGGSNQPQHF
>TRBJ2-3|-|TRBV10-3|TRBD1
TGTGCCATCAGTGAACCGGGACAGGGAAGGTCAGATACGCAGTATTTT
CAISEPGQGRSDTQYF
>TRBJ2-1|-|TRBV9|TRBD1
TGTGCCAGCAGCGTTTCGGGACAGGGAAACAATGAGCAGTTCTTC
CASSVSGQGNNEQFF
>TRBJ1-5|once|TRBV30|TRBD1
TGTGCCTGGAGTATCCGCAGGGGGTACAGCAATCAGCCCCAGCATTTT
CAWSIRRGYSNQPQHF
>TRBJ2-3|-|TRBV2|TRBD2
TGTGCCAGCAGTGAAGCGCTTCAGGGTAGCGGGAGGGCCTTGTCGCAGTATTTT
CASSEALQGSGRALSQYF
>TRBJ2-3|-|TRBV20-1|-
TGCAGTGCTAGCCCCCGGACGCAGTATTTT
CSASPRTQYF
>TRBJ2-7|-|TRBV10-3|-
TGTGCCATCAGTGAGCCATCTTGGTACCACTCCTACGAGCAGTACTTC
CAISEPSWYHSYEQYF
>TRBJ2-1|-|TRBV7-2|TRBD1
TGTGCCAGCAGCTCGGGACAGGTATACAATGAGCAGTTCTTC
CASSSGQVYNEQFF
>TRBJ2-7|-|TRBV30|TRBD2
TGTGCCTGGAGTGCTAGCGGGAGCGAGCAGTACTTC
CAWSASGSEQYF
>TRBJ2-3|-|TRBV7-2|-
TGTGCCAGCAGCCCCTCGCCGGGTGGCACAGATACGCAGTATTTT
CASSPSPGGTDTQYF
>TRBJ2-5|-|TRBV30|TRBD1
TGTGCCTGGAGTGCGGACAGGTCCGGAGAGACCCAGTACTTC
CAWSADRSGETQYF
>TRBJ2-1|once|TRBV6-5|-
TGTGCCAGCAGTTACTCGATGGGGAACAATGAGCAGTTCTTC
CASSYSMGNNEQFF
>TRBJ1-5|-|TRBV4-1|-
TGCGCCAGCAGCCAAGATAATTCCAGGCTAAATCAGCCCCAGCATTTT
CASSQDNSRLNQPQHF
>TRBJ2-1|few|TRBV29-1|-
TGCAGCGAGGTCAGGGCCGGAGGCCGGGGGAATGAGCAGTTCTTC
CSEVRAGGRGNEQFF
>TRBJ2-1|-|TRBV7-2|-
TGTGCCAGCAGCCGGGGAGCGGGCTATCTCAATGAGCAGTTCTTC
CASSRGAGYLNEQFF
>TRBJ2-3|few|TRBV29-1|-
TGCAGCGTTGGGCAGGGGATAGATACGCAGTATTTT
CSVGQGIDTQYF
>TRBJ2-1|-|TRBV7-2|TRBD2
TGTGCCAGCAGCGCTCCGGGGAGCGGGGGTTACAATGAGCAGTTCTTC
CASSAPGSGGYNEQFF
>TRBJ2-7|-|TRBV30|TRBD1
TGTGCCTGGAGACAGGGGGCCACCTACGAGCAGTACTTC
CAWRQGATYEQYF
>TRBJ1-6|once|TRBV5-4|TRBD1
TGTGCCAGCAGCCTGGGACAGACGAATTCACCCCTCCACTTT
CASSLGQTNSPLHF
>TRBJ2-3|-|TRBV5-4|-
TGTGCCAGCAGCAGCACCGCTAGCACAGATACGCAGTATTTT
CASSSTASTDTQYF
>TRBJ2-7|-|TRBV4-3|TRBD1
TGCGCCAGCAGCCCGGACAGGGGACTCTACGAGCAGTACTTC
CASSPDRGLYEQYF
>TRBJ1-2|-|TRBV6-5|TRBD1
TGTGCCAGCAGAAGACAGGGGGCCGGCTATGGCTACACCTTC
CASRRQGAGYGYTF
>TRBJ1-2|-|TRBV9|-
TGTGCCAGCAGCGTAGTGGGAGGGAGCTATGGCTACACCTTC
CASSVVGGSYGYTF